The source of this TCR beta chain is a study of T cell responses to AZD1222 COVID-19 vaccine. Study-level results: White British people made up most donors, females outnumbered males, and clonal diversity was possibly underestimated.

In regard to this clone: Its specificity is not known. The same CDR3 is also encoded by other DNA sequences in this sample.

This table comes from immunoSEQ multiplex PCR, and its TCRdb copy is limited to in-frame clones, with some not included. Here the sample spans roughly 100,000 clones, roughly 80% being singletons. This specimen was peripheral blood, taken on day 0 of AZD1222 vaccination. This clonotype was sampled from an adult in good health.

CDR3 in amino acids: CASSLRGGQETQYF. CDR3 DNA sequence: TGTGCCAGCAGCTTGAGGGGGGGCCAAGAGACCCAGTACTTC. V usage is TRBV5-4 and J usage is TRBJ2-5; maybe TRBD2 (7 bases). The V end lost 1 base, the J end lost 1 base, and 8 bases lay between the germline ends. Germline-derived CDR1 and CDR2 are SGHNT and YYREEE (reference sequence). The CDR3 contains 14 residues.